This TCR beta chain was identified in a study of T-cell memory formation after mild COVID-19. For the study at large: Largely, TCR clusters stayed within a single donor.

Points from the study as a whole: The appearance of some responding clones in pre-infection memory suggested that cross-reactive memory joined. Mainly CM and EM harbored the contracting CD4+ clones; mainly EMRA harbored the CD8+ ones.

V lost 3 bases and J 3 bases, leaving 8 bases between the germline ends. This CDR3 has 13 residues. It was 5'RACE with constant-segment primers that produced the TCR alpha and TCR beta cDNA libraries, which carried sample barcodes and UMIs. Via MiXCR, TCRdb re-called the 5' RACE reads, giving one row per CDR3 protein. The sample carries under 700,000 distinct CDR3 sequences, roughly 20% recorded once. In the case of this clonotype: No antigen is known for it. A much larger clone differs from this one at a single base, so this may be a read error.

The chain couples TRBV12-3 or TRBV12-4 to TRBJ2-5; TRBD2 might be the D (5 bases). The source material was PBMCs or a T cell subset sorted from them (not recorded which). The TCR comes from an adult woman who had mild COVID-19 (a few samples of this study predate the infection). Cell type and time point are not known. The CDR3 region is CASSFSGKETQYF. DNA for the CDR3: TGTGCCAGCAGTTTCTCGGGGAAAGAGACCCAGTACTTC.